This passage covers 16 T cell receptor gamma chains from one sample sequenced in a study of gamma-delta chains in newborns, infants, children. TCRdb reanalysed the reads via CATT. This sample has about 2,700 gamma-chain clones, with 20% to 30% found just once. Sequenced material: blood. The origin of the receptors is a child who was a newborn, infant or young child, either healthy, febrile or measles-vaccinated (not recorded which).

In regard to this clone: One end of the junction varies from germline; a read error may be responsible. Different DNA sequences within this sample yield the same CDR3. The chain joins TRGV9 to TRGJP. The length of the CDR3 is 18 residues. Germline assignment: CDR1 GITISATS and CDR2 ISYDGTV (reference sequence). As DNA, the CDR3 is TGTGCCTTGTGGGAGGTGGAAGAGGGGGAGTTAGGCAAAAAAATCAAGGTATTT. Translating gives CALWEVEEGELGKKIKVF.

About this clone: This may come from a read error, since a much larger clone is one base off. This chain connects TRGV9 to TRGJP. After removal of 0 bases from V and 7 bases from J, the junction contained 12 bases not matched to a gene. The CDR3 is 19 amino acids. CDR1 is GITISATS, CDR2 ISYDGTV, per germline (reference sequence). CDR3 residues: CALWEVQCYGELGKKIKVF. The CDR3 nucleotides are TGTGCCTTGTGGGAGGTGCAGTGTTATGGGGAGTTGGGCAAAAAAATCAAGGTATTT.

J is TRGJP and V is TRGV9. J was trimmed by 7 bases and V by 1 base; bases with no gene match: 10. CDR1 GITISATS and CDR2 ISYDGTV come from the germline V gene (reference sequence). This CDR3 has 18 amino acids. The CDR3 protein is CALWEVLAVELGKKIKVF. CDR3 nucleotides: TGTGCCTTGTGGGAGGTCCTTGCGGTTGAGTTGGGCAAAAAAATCAAGGTATTT.

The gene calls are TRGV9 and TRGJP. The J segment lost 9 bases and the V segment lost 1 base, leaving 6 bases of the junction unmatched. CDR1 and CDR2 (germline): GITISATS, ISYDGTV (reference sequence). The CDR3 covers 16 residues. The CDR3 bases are TGTGCCTTGTGGGAGGTCGGGGGGTTGGGCAAAAAAATCAAGGTATTT. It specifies CALWEVGGLGKKIKVF.

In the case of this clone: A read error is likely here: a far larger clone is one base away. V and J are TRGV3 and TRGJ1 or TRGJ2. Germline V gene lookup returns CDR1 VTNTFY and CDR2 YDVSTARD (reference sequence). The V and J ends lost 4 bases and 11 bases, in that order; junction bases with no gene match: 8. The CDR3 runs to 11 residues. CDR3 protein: CATWERREKLF. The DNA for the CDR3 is TGTGCCACCTGGGAAAGGCGTGAGAAACTCTTT.

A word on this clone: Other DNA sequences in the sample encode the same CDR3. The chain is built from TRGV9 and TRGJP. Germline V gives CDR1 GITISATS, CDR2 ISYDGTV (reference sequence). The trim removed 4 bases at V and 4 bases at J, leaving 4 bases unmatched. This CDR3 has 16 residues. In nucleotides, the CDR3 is TGTGCCTTGTGGGACAGTCAAGAGTTGGGCAAAAAAATCAAGGTATTT. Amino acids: CALWDSQELGKKIKVF.

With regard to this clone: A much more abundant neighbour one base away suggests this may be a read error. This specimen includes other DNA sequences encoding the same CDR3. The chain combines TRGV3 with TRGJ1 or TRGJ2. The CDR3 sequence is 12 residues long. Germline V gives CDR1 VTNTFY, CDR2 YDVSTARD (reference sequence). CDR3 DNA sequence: TGTGCCACCTGGGACGGTTATTATAAGAAACTCTTC. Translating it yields CATWDGYYKKLF.

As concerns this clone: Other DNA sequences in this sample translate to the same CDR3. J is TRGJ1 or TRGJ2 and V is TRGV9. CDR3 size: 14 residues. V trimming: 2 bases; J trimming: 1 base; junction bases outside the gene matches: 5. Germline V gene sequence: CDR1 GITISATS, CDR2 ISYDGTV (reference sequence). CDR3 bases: TGTGCCTTGTGGGAGGGCCCCAATTATTATAAGAAACTCTTT. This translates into CALWEGPNYYKKLF.

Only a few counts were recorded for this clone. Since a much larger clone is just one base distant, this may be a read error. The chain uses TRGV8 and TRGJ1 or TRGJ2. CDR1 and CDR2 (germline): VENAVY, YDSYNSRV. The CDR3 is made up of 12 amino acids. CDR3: CATRDGYYKKLF. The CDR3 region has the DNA TGTGCCACCCGGGACGGCTATTATAAGAAACTCTTT.

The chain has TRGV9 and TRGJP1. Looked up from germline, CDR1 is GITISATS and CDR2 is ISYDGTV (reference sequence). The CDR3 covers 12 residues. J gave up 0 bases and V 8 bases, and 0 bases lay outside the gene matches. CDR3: CALYTTGWFKIF. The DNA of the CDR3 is TGTGCCTTGTATACCACTGGTTGGTTCAAGATATTT.

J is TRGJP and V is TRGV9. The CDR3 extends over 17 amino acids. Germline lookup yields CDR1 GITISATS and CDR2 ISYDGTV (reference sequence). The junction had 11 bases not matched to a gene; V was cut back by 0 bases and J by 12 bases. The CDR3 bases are TGTGCCTTGTGGGAGGTGCCGTCTCGGGGGGGCAAAAAAATCAAGGTATTT. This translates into CALWEVPSRGGKKIKVF.

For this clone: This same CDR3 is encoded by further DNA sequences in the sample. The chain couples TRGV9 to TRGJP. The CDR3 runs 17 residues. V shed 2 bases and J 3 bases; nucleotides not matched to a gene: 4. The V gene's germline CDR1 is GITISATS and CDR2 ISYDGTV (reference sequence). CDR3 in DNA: TGTGCCTTGTGGGAGGCCTCGCAAGAGTTGGGCAAAAAAATCAAGGTATTT. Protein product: CALWEASQELGKKIKVF.

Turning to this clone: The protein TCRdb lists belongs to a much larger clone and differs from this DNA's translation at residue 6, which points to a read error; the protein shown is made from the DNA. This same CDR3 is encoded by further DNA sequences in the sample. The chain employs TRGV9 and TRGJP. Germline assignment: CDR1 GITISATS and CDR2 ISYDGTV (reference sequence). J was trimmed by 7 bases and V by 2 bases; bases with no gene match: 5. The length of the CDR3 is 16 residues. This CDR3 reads CALWEGRELGKKIKVF. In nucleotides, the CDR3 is TGTGCCTTGTGGGAGGGGCGGGAGTTGGGCAAAAAAATCAAGGTATTT.

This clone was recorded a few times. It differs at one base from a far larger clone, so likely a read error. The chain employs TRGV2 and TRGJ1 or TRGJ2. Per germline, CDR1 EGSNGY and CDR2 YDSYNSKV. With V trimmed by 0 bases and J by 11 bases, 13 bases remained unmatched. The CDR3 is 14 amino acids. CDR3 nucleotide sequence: TGTGCCACCTGGGACGGGCACGGTATTGTGGAGAAACTCTTT. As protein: CATWDGHGIVEKLF.

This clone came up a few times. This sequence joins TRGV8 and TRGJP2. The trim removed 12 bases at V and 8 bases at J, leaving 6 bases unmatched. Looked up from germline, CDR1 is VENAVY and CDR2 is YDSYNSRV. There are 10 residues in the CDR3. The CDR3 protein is CAPYDWIKTF. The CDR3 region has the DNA TGTGCCCCCTACGATTGGATCAAGACGTTT.

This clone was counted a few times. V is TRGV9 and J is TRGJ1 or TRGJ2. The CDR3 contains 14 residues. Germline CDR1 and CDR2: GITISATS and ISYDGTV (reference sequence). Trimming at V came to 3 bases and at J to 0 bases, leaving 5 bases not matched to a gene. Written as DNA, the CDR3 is TGTGCCTTGTGGGAGAGATCGAATTATTATAAGAAACTCTTT. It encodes CALWERSNYYKKLF.